This T cell receptor (beta chain) derives from a study of cytomegalovirus exposure and HLA in healthy donors. Study background: As released early, the data held 70 million to 95 million unique TCRs from HLA-typed donors. Study-level results: Researchers reported in a later analysis that a missense DCLRE1C variant was tied to TCR beta V- and J-gene trimming. It has been reported that TCR beta sequences accurately predicted the HLA-A and HLA-B alleles of most subjects.

The primer mix had 60 Vbeta and 13 Jbeta primers. The method was immunoSEQ multiplex PCR; TCRdb's version includes in-frame clones alone and lacks a portion of them. Here the sample spans about 160,000 clones, approximately 78% being singletons. Trimming shortened V by 4 bases and J by 3 bases, and 9 bases separated the two germline ends. The CDR3 loop spans 13 amino acids. Germline V CDR1 and CDR2: SEHNR, FQNEAQ (reference sequence). This clone was recorded only once. Antigen unknown. The chain is built from TRBV7-9 and TRBJ1-2; D remains ambiguous. This sequence originates from a woman younger than 45 in good health and CMV-seropositive. The sample comprised PBMCs. The CDR3 reads CASSSAADYGYTF. CDR3 DNA sequence: TGTGCCAGCAGCTCGGCGGCAGACTATGGCTACACCTTC.